These 27 T cell receptor beta chains came from one sample sequenced in a study of blood T cell repertoires in COVID-19. Clones were sequenced by immunoSEQ multiplex PCR, and TCRdb holds only the in-frame ones, with some missing. The sample includes about 120,000 clones, 87% of them seen just once. The sequenced material came from peripheral blood. The receptors derive from a woman aged 45-59 years with acute or convalescent COVID-19.

This clone appeared once. The rearrangement uses TRBV4-1 and TRBJ1-2; TRBD1 aligns across 9 bases. This CDR3 region has 15 residues. CDR1 and CDR2 from the germline V gene are MGHRA and YSYEKL. With V trimmed by 1 base and J by 4 bases, 4 bases remained unmatched. The CDR3 sequence: CASSQAGTGIYGYTF. In nucleotides, the CDR3 is TGCGCCAGCAGCCAAGCGGGGACAGGGATCTATGGCTACACCTTC.

The V gene is TRBV7-8, the J gene TRBJ1-4; D is possibly TRBD1 (6 bases). The CDR3 has 14 amino acids. Trimming removed 0 bases at V and 8 bases at J, with 10 bases between. Per germline, CDR1 SGHVS and CDR2 FQNEAQ. The chain's CDR3 is CASSLAQGTEKLFF. CDR3 DNA: TGTGCCAGCAGCTTAGCCCAGGGGACAGAAAAACTGTTTTTT. Supplemented by reference TRBV7-8 and TRBJ1-4, the full variable domain reads GAGVSQSPRYKVAKRGQDVALRCDPISGHVSLFWYQQALGQGPEFLTYFQNEAQLDKSGLPSDRFFAERPEGSVSTLKIQRTQQEDSAVYLCASSLAQGTEKLFFGSGTQLSVL.

This chain links TRBV2 with TRBJ2-5, with D tentatively TRBD1 (7 bases). Deletions cut 9 bases from V and 5 bases from J, with 22 bases between. Germline V gives CDR1 SNHLY, CDR2 FYNNEI. The CDR3 covers 15 residues. Here the CDR3 DNA reads TGTGCCAGTTCCGTATTCAGGGGGGTTTCTGAGACCCAGTACTTC. This sequence encodes CASSVFRGVSETQYF.

The chain uses TRBV7-9 and TRBJ2-3; 9 bases agree with TRBD2. CDR1 is SEHNR, CDR2 FQNEAQ, per germline (reference sequence). Trimming at V came to 10 bases and at J to 3 bases, leaving 8 bases not matched to a gene. This CDR3 contains 14 residues. CDR3 sequence (DNA): TGTGCCACTAGACTAGCGGCTAATACAGATACGCAGTATTTT. Its translation is CATRLAANTDTQYF.

The chain recombines TRBV2 with TRBJ1-6, with 7 positions matching TRBD1. Trimming took 4 bases from V and 7 from J; bases not matched to a gene: 4. The CDR3 sequence is 14 residues long. Germline V gene lookup returns CDR1 SNHLY and CDR2 FYNNEI. Written as DNA, the CDR3 is TGTGCCAGCAGTGGTGGCAGGGGGAATTCACCCCTCCACTTT. Translated, it gives CASSGGRGNSPLHF.

This chain uses TRBV2 with TRBJ1-5; D not resolved. The CDR3 runs to 14 residues. V lost 2 bases to trimming and J lost 0 bases, with 5 bases between them. Germline V lookup: CDR1 SNHLY, CDR2 FYNNEI. The CDR3: CASSEIDSNQPQHF. CDR3 in DNA: TGTGCCAGCAGTGAAATAGATAGCAATCAGCCCCAGCATTTT.

The rearrangement uses TRBV4-1 and TRBJ2-7; 8 bases map to TRBD2. J was trimmed by 9 bases and V by 3 bases; bases with no gene match: 7. CDR1 and CDR2 from the germline V gene are MGHRA and YSYEKL. The CDR3 covers 13 residues. The CDR3 DNA sequence: TGCGCCAGCAGCCAGGAGAGCGGGAGCAGGCAGTACTTC. The encoded protein is CASSQESGSRQYF.

The CDR3 here is CASSVDRRGDTEAFF. In DNA, the CDR3 is TGTGCCAGCAGCGTAGACCGCAGGGGGGATACTGAAGCTTTCTTT. The V and J genes are TRBV9 and TRBJ1-1; TRBD1 matches at 7 bases. J was trimmed by 5 bases and V by 0 bases; bases with no gene match: 7. Germline V gene data show CDR1 as SGDLS and CDR2 as YYNGEE. The CDR3 contains 15 residues.

This rearrangement joins TRBV24-1 to TRBJ2-1; TRBD2 might be the D (6 bases). Trimming shortened V by 9 bases and J by 0 bases, and 11 bases separated the two germline ends. CDR3 size: 14 residues. CDR1 KGHDR and CDR2 SFDVKD come from the germline V gene. In nucleotides, the CDR3 is TGTGCCACCTCGGACGGGGGCTCCTACAATGAGCAGTTCTTC. Its protein is CATSDGGSYNEQFF.

The chain carries TRBV5-4 and TRBJ2-1; 9 nucleotides line up with TRBD2. Trimming cost V 4 bases and J 6 bases; bases outside gene matches: 8. The CDR3 loop spans 15 amino acids. In germline, CDR1 is SGHNT, CDR2 YYREEE (reference sequence). The CDR3 here is CASSLDISGSNEQFF. CDR3 coding DNA: TGTGCCAGCAGCCTGGATATTAGCGGGAGCAATGAGCAGTTCTTC. The full variable domain, completed using reference TRBV5-4 and TRBJ2-1, is ETGVTQSPTHLIKTRGQQVTLRCSSQSGHNTVSWYQQALGQGPQFIFQYYREEENGRGNFPPRFSGLQFPNYSSELNVNALELDDSALYLCASSLDISGSNEQFFGPGTRLTVL.

V usage is TRBV7-2 and J usage is TRBJ2-3; weak D call: TRBD2 (6 bases). Per the germline V gene, CDR1 is SGHTA and CDR2 is FQGNSA. The CDR3 is 14 residues long. The V and J ends lost 7 bases and 2 bases respectively, with 13 bases between them. DNA for the CDR3: TGTGCCAGCACTCCGGGACTTTTCACAGATACGCAGTATTTT. Its protein is CASTPGLFTDTQYF. Complete variable domain (other parts from reference TRBV7-2 and TRBJ2-3): GAGVSQSPSNKVTEKGKDVELRCDPISGHTALYWYRQSLGQGLEFLIYFQGNSAPDKSGLPSDRFSAERTGGSVSTLTIQRTQQEDSAVYLCASTPGLFTDTQYFGPGTRLTVL.

This clone has more than one count but fewer than ten. The CDR3 loop is CASSQSGGPETQYF. CDR3 in DNA: TGTGCCAGCAGCCAATCGGGGGGTCCCGAGACCCAGTACTTC. The J gene is TRBJ2-5, the V gene TRBV16; tentatively, D is TRBD2 (6 bases). The CDR3 length is 14 residues. Trimming left V 0 bases short and J 5 bases short, with 10 bases between. Germline assignment: CDR1 KGHSY and CDR2 FQNENV.

The rearrangement uses TRBV18 and TRBJ1-4; no clear D gene. Deletions cut 1 base from V and 0 bases from J, with 9 bases between. This CDR3 contains 16 residues. Germline lookup yields CDR1 KGHSH and CDR2 LQKENI. CDR3 sequence: CASSPLYTATNEKLFF. As DNA, the CDR3 is TGTGCCAGCTCACCACTATATACTGCAACTAATGAAAAACTGTTTTTT.

The chain couples TRBV6-5 to TRBJ1-5; tentative D call: TRBD1 (6 bases). This CDR3 has 14 amino acids. V lost 8 bases and J 3 bases, leaving 14 bases between the germline ends. In germline, CDR1 is MNHEY, CDR2 SVGAGI. The CDR3 is CASGNTGYNQPQHF. CDR3 nucleotide sequence: TGTGCCAGCGGAAATACAGGGTACAATCAGCCCCAGCATTTT.

V and J are TRBV14 and TRBJ2-2; TRBD2 matches at 9 bases. The CDR3 covers 16 residues. V lost 2 bases and J lost 1; bases outside the gene matches: 2. Germline CDR1 SGHDN, CDR2 FVKESK. DNA of the CDR3: TGTGCCAGCAGCCAACTAGCGGGATTGAACACCGGGGAGCTGTTTTTT. It is translated as CASSQLAGLNTGELFF.

The CDR3 nucleotides are TGCAGCGGATCTAGAGTGGGCACTGAAGCTTTCTTT. This translates into CSGSRVGTEAFF. The V gene is TRBV29-1, the J gene TRBJ1-1; no definite D call. The CDR3 is 12 amino acids. The ends were cut back, 7 bases at V and 4 bases at J, with 13 bases in the middle. Germline V CDR1 and CDR2: SQVTM, ANQGSEA.

The V call is TRBV29-1, the J call TRBJ1-2, with D possibly being TRBD1 (6 bases). CDR1 SQVTM and CDR2 ANQGSEA come from the germline V gene. The CDR3 runs to 12 residues. V dropped 2 bases and J dropped 8 bases, with 12 bases sitting between them. CDR3 DNA: TGCAGCGTTGAACCTTGGGGGGGCGGCTACACCTTC. Its translation is CSVEPWGGGYTF.

This chain joins TRBV30 and TRBJ1-2; the D gene is possibly TRBD1 (6 bases). V was cut by 3 bases and J by 2 bases, with 7 bases left in between. The CDR3 length is 12 residues. Germline CDR1 and CDR2: GTSNPN and SVGIG (reference sequence). The CDR3 sequence: CAWRQGNYGYTF. CDR3 nucleotides: TGTGCCTGGAGACAGGGAAACTATGGCTACACCTTC.

The chain combines TRBV4-3 with TRBJ2-7, with 10 bases matching TRBD1. Germline V gene data show CDR1 as LGHNA and CDR2 as YSLEER. CDR3 length equals 14 residues. V lost 4 bases to trimming and J lost 3 bases; unmatched junction nucleotides: 3. The CDR3 sequence is CASSLGQGRYEQYF. The CDR3 DNA reads TGCGCCAGCAGCCTGGGACAGGGGCGCTACGAGCAGTACTTC.

This chain joins TRBV5-4 and TRBJ2-1; TRBD1 matches 7 bases. J lost 8 bases, V lost 5 bases, and 7 bases had no gene match. The V gene's germline CDR1 is SGHNT and CDR2 YYREEE (reference sequence). The CDR3 runs 13 residues. CDR3 coding DNA: TGTGCCAGCAGGCGACAGGGTCAAGATGAGCAGTTCTTC. Its protein product is CASRRQGQDEQFF.

The chain has TRBV19 and TRBJ2-7; D is undetermined. Trimming pared 6 bases from V and 2 bases from J, leaving 11 bases between. The CDR3 is made up of 13 amino acids. The V gene's germline CDR1 is LNHDA and CDR2 SQIVND (reference sequence). CDR3 residues: CASSSSGPYEQYF. Here the CDR3 DNA reads TGTGCCAGTAGCTCGTCAGGTCCCTACGAGCAGTACTTC.

V and J are TRBV19 and TRBJ1-5; D might be TRBD1 (6 bases). The germline V gene encodes CDR1 LNHDA and CDR2 SQIVND (reference sequence). The V and J ends lost 4 bases and 7 bases respectively, with 11 bases between them. This CDR3 comprises 13 residues. CDR3 nucleotide sequence: TGTGCCAGTAGTACCCCCACAGGGCAGCCCCAGCATTTT. It specifies CASSTPTGQPQHF.

The gene calls are TRBV24-1 and TRBJ2-2; D remains ambiguous. V was clipped by 5 bases and J by 0 bases, with 6 bases between them. There are 14 residues in the CDR3. Germline CDR1 is KGHDR and CDR2 is SFDVKD. This CDR3 is CATSGQANTGELFF. The CDR3 DNA reads as TGTGCCACCAGTGGTCAGGCGAACACCGGGGAGCTGTTTTTT.

This clone was observed a single time. The chain employs TRBV7-9 and TRBJ1-5; D remains unclear. Trimming stripped 2 bases from V and 3 bases from J, with 8 bases between. The CDR3 is 14 amino acids. Germline assignment: CDR1 SEHNR and CDR2 FQNEAQ (reference sequence). The CDR3 region has the DNA TGTGCCAGCAGCTTAAACGGTTACAATCAGCCCCAGCATTTT. The encoded protein is CASSLNGYNQPQHF.

The rearrangement uses TRBV4-3 and TRBJ1-2, with TRBD1 identical over 7 bases. CDR1 LGHNA and CDR2 YSLEER come from the germline V gene. The CDR3 is 15 amino acids. Trimming at V came to 4 bases and at J to 1 base, leaving 6 bases not matched to a gene. CDR3 bases: TGCGCCAGCAGCCCCGGGGACAGACTTAACTATGGCTACACCTTC. The encoded protein is CASSPGDRLNYGYTF.

The V and J genes are TRBV7-2 and TRBJ1-4, with 10 nucleotides matching TRBD1. The CDR3 covers 17 residues. The V and J ends lost 6 bases and 0 bases, in that order; junction bases with no gene match: 7. CDR1 and CDR2 (germline): SGHTA, FQGNSA. CDR3 loop: CASRWDRGAATNEKLFF. CDR3 DNA: TGTGCCAGCAGGTGGGACAGGGGCGCGGCAACTAATGAAAAACTGTTTTTT.

This chain joins TRBV4-1 and TRBJ1-3, with 11 bases identical to TRBD1. V shed 4 bases and J 3 bases; nucleotides not matched to a gene: 5. In germline, CDR1 is MGHRA, CDR2 YSYEKL. CDR3 size: 16 residues. CDR3 protein: CASSPGQGAYGNTIYF. The DNA of the CDR3 is TGCGCCAGCAGCCCCGGACAGGGGGCTTATGGAAACACCATATATTTT.